This passage covers 4 T cell receptor beta chains from one sample sequenced in a study of cytomegalovirus exposure and HLA in healthy donors. Vbeta (60) and Jbeta (13) primers were used in the PCR. The protocol was immunoSEQ multiplex PCR, while the TCRdb copy is restricted to in-frame clones and leaves out a portion. The sample includes 150,000 to 180,000 clones, 65% to 85% of them seen just once. Sequenced: PBMCs. The receptors were sampled from a woman aged 40 to 50 in good health and CMV-seropositive.

The chain links TRBV2 to TRBJ2-7; 9 bases are a match to TRBD1. V dropped 5 bases and J dropped 3; count of bases not matched to a gene: 8. Germline V gene lookup returns CDR1 SNHLY and CDR2 FYNNEI. The CDR3 runs 15 residues. The CDR3 DNA is TGTGCCAGCAGTAATACAGGGGGCATCATCTACGAGCAGTACTTC. It specifies CASSNTGGIIYEQYF.

V and J are TRBV5-4 and TRBJ2-5, with 10 positions matching TRBD1. Looked up from germline, CDR1 is SGHNT and CDR2 is YYREEE (reference sequence). V shed 0 bases, J shed 5 bases, and the junction held 4 bases outside the gene matches. This CDR3 spans 15 amino acids. The chain's CDR3 is CASSLGQGARETQYF. CDR3 DNA: TGTGCCAGCAGCTTGGGACAGGGGGCGAGGGAGACCCAGTACTTC.

The V gene is TRBV6-5, the J gene TRBJ2-7; D is unresolved. The CDR3 has 15 residues. Germline assignment: CDR1 MNHEY and CDR2 SVGAGI. Trimming pared 4 bases from V and 2 bases from J, leaving 15 bases between. The CDR3, as DNA: TGTGCCAGCAGTTCTTTGCAGGTCAATACCTACGAGCAGTACTTC. Translated, it gives CASSSLQVNTYEQYF.

J is TRBJ2-1 and V is TRBV7-9; no clear D gene. CDR1 and CDR2 (germline): SEHNR, FQNEAQ (reference sequence). The CDR3 runs to 18 residues. Trimming stripped 5 bases from V and 2 bases from J, with 22 bases between. In nucleotides, the CDR3 is TGTGCCAGCAGCCTTTCCGTCGGAATAGTCGAGGCCTACAATGAGCAGTTCTTC. Residues: CASSLSVGIVEAYNEQFF.